This entry concerns a single T cell receptor beta chain. This CDR3 comprises 15 residues. The germline V gene has CDR1 LGHNA and CDR2 YSLEER. With V trimmed by 2 bases and J by 0 bases, 3 bases remained unmatched. Two lung cancer pathologists independently confirmed each histologic diagnosis. Nucleic acids came from premalignant or tumor cells enriched by macro-dissection. Assay: immunoSEQ multiplex PCR; the TCRdb copy retains only in-frame clones and omits some. This sample yields 10,000 or so clones, of which about 80% are seen a single time; 5% to 7.5% belongs to the top ten. This record belongs to a study of immune evolution from preneoplasia to lung adenocarcinoma.

The origin of this receptor is a person aged 60-80 years with lung adenocarcinoma. Sequenced material: FFPE lung adenocarcinoma in situ tissue. V gene TRBV4-3 combines with J gene TRBJ1-2; 7 nucleotides line up with TRBD1. The CDR3, as DNA: TGCGCCAGCAGCCAATCAGGGGGGTCTAACTATGGCTACACCTTC. This sequence encodes CASSQSGGSNYGYTF.